Shown below are 28 T cell receptor beta chains from a single sample sequenced in a study of molecular identifiers for immune sequencing clone quantification. TCRdb fed the PCR reads into MiXCR, producing one record per CDR3 protein. The profile covers some 320,000 distinct CDR3 sequences, with over 20% appearing a single time and roughly 0.86% taken by the ten largest. The sequenced material came from naive CD8+ T cells from blood, with Jurkat cell RNA spiked in. Subset described: FACS-sorted CD8+CD4-CCR7+CD45RA+ naive T cells. The source is a human donor in good health. Some libraries in this study had Jurkat cell RNA spiked in.

About this clonotype: The conserved phenylalanine or tryptophan normally closing the CDR3 is absent here, so this likely arose from a read error. CDR3 sequence: CATSAGTGPYEQYL. CDR3 in DNA: TGTGCCACTTCAGCCGGGACAGGGCCCTATGAGCAGTACCTC. The chain recombines TRBV24-1 with TRBJ2-7, with 9 bases matching TRBD1. CDR1 is KGHDR and CDR2 is SFDVKD in the germline V gene. There are 14 residues in the CDR3.

Only a few counts were recorded for this clonotype. The J gene is TRBJ2-1, the V gene TRBV7-9, with D possibly being TRBD1 (6 bases). The V and J ends lost 5 bases and 0 bases respectively, with 11 bases between them. Germline loops: CDR1 SEHNR, CDR2 FQNEAQ (reference sequence). This CDR3 has 15 amino acids. CDR3: CASSPDRASYNEQFF. In nucleotides, the CDR3 is TGTGCCAGCAGCCCGGACAGAGCCTCCTACAATGAGCAGTTCTTC.

This sequence joins TRBV29-1 and TRBJ2-7, with no clear D. The CDR3 has 11 amino acids. Trimming took 7 bases from V and 2 from J, leaving 9 bases between them. The germline gives CDR1 SQVTM, CDR2 ANQGSEA. This chain's CDR3 is CSAGTTYEQYF. The CDR3 DNA is TGCAGCGCCGGCACCACCTACGAGCAGTACTTC.

In this sample, this clonotype turned up a few times. The genes are TRBV7-6 and TRBJ2-5; TRBD2 matches 12 bases. The CDR3 contains 15 residues. CDR1 and CDR2 (germline): SGHVS, FNYEAQ. The J segment lost 3 bases and the V segment lost 4 bases, leaving 3 bases of the junction unmatched. The CDR3 DNA is TGTGCCAGCAGCTCGACTAGCGGGGGAGAAGAGACCCAGTACTTC. It translates to CASSSTSGGEETQYF.

There are a few counts of this clonotype. Since a much larger clone is just one base distant, this may be a read error. The chain joins TRBV4-1 to TRBJ1-1; the match to TRBD1 covers 7 bases. CDR1 and CDR2 from the germline V gene are MGHRA and YSYEKL. The CDR3 contains 14 residues. The CDR3 loop is CASSQDSGGVLALF. The CDR3 DNA reads as TGCGCCAGCAGCCAAGACTCAGGGGGAGTTTTGGCTCTCTTT.

The gene calls are TRBV19 and TRBJ1-1, with 9 positions matching TRBD1. Germline V gives CDR1 LNHDA, CDR2 SQIVND (reference sequence). This CDR3 is built from 13 residues. V lost 4 bases and J lost 5; bases outside the gene matches: 2. The DNA for the CDR3 is TGTGCCAGTAGTACACAGGGGGCAACTGAAGCTTTCTTT. It codes for CASSTQGATEAFF. Full variable domain (remainder filled in from reference TRBV19 and TRBJ1-1): DGGITQSPKYLFRKEGQNVTLSCEQNLNHDAMYWYRQDPGQGLRLIYYSQIVNDFQKGDIAEGYSVSREKKESFPLTVTSAQKNPTAFYLCASSTQGATEAFFGQGTRLTVV.

Note on this clonotype: A much more abundant neighbour one base away suggests this may be a read error. J is TRBJ2-2 and V is TRBV28; D tentatively reads TRBD1 or TRBD2 (5 bases each). CDR1 is MDHEN, CDR2 SYDVKM, per germline. CDR3 length: 14 residues. CDR3 residues: CASSLKGVAGELLF. For the CDR3, the DNA is TGTGCCAGCAGTTTAAAAGGGGTGGCCGGGGAGCTGCTTTTT.

The table lists this clonotype with a few counts. This chain links TRBV11-2 with TRBJ2-7; unclear D gene. The germline gives CDR1 SGHAT, CDR2 FQNNGV. This CDR3 has 12 residues. The V end was cut by 6 bases, the J end by 1 base, with 7 bases between. DNA of the CDR3: TGTGCCAGCAGTACAGTTTCCTACGAGCAGTACTTC. Its protein is CASSTVSYEQYF.

This clonotype was found many times. The rearrangement links TRBV20-1 to TRBJ2-7; D might be TRBD1 (5 bases). Trimming pared 0 bases from V and 3 bases from J, leaving 18 bases between. The CDR3 has 16 amino acids. Germline CDR1 reads DFQATT; CDR2 reads SNEGSKA (reference sequence). As DNA, the CDR3 is TGCAGTGCTAGAGAGGACACGTTCGGGCCTTTCTACGAGCAGTACTTC. Its protein product is CSAREDTFGPFYEQYF.

This clonotype was detected many times. CDR3 loop: CASSQIAGDNQPQHF. The CDR3 DNA reads TGCGCCAGCAGCCAAATAGCAGGGGACAATCAGCCCCAGCATTTT. The chain is built from TRBV4-1 and TRBJ1-5, with a tentative D call TRBD1 (6 bases). Per the germline V gene, CDR1 is MGHRA and CDR2 is YSYEKL. Trimming took off 2 bases at V and 3 bases at J, with 11 bases between the two ends. This CDR3 has 15 residues.

This clonotype was picked up many times. V is TRBV7-6 and J is TRBJ2-5; TRBD2 matches at 11 bases. The germline gives CDR1 SGHVS, CDR2 FNYEAQ. V dropped 6 bases and J dropped 2; count of bases not matched to a gene: 8. The CDR3 loop spans 16 amino acids. The CDR3 loop reads CASSSELAGEQETQYF. CDR3 bases: TGTGCCAGCAGTTCGGAACTAGCGGGGGAACAAGAGACCCAGTACTTC.

This clonotype appeared a few times. The CDR3 DNA sequence: TGTGCCAGCAGCCTGCGTCCAGGGTCCACTAATGAAAAACTGTTTTTT. Translated: CASSLRPGSTNEKLFF. The gene calls are TRBV28 and TRBJ1-4, with D tentatively TRBD1 (5 bases). The CDR3 loop spans 16 amino acids. Germline assignment: CDR1 MDHEN and CDR2 SYDVKM. V was shortened by 6 bases and J by 2 bases, with 16 bases between the two germline ends. The full variable domain, its missing parts supplied by reference TRBV28 and TRBJ1-4, is DVKVTQSSRYLVKRTGEKVFLECVQDMDHENMFWYRQDPGLGLRLIYFSYDVKMKEKGDIPEGYSVSREKKERFSLILESASTNQTSMYLCASSLRPGSTNEKLFFGSGTQLSVL.

The rearrangement links TRBV20-1 to TRBJ1-1; D may be TRBD1 (5 bases). This CDR3 spans 14 amino acids. Looked up from germline, CDR1 is DFQATT and CDR2 is SNEGSKA (reference sequence). The V gene lost 5 bases and the J gene lost 0 bases, with 13 bases spanning the gap. The CDR3 region has the DNA TGCAGTGCTTCCCAGACAGTTTTGAACACTGAAGCTTTCTTT. Residues: CSASQTVLNTEAFF.

Remarks on this clonotype: A read error is possible here, since a much larger clone lies one base away. The chain recombines TRBV7-6 with TRBJ2-2; 7 bases fit TRBD1. CDR3 size: 14 residues. CDR1 and CDR2 (germline): SGHVS, FNYEAQ. The CDR3 region has the DNA TGTGCCAGCAGCTGGGACAGCAACACCGGGGTGCTGTTTTTT. Translating it yields CASSWDSNTGVLFF.

This clonotype appeared many times. V is TRBV28 and J is TRBJ2-7; D not certain. The CDR3 runs to 11 residues. Germline-derived CDR1 and CDR2 are MDHEN and SYDVKM. Trimming cost V 6 bases and J 5 bases, with 8 bases left between them. In nucleotides, the CDR3 is TGTGCCAGCAGGGCTTGGAACGAGCAGTACTTC. Translated: CASRAWNEQYF.

This clonotype has only a few counts. V gene TRBV27 combines with J gene TRBJ2-7, with D perhaps matching TRBD2 (5 bases). This CDR3 contains 15 residues. Germline V gene lookup returns CDR1 MNHEY and CDR2 SMNVEV (reference sequence). V was clipped by 5 bases and J by 3 bases, with 17 bases between them. The CDR3, as DNA: TGTGCCAGCAGTCCGACTGGTAGCGCAGACTACGAGCAGTACTTC. Its translation is CASSPTGSADYEQYF.

The chain uses TRBV12-3 or TRBV12-4 and TRBJ1-5; D is perhaps TRBD1 (5 bases). V lost 5 bases, J lost 9 bases, and 8 bases lay in between. This CDR3 contains 11 residues. The CDR3 sequence: CASSLGTPQHF. In DNA, the CDR3 is TGTGCCAGCAGTCTGGGGACGCCCCAGCATTTT.

The table lists this clonotype with many counts. The DNA for the CDR3 is TGTGCCAGCAGAGAGCCAGGGAACGGGGGCAATCAGCCCCAGCATTTT. Amino acids: CASREPGNGGNQPQHF. This rearrangement joins TRBV6-2 or TRBV6-3 to TRBJ1-5; a weak D match, TRBD1 (5 bases). Germline V gene sequence: CDR1 MNHEY, CDR2 SVGEGT. This CDR3 region has 16 residues. Trimming cost V 6 bases and J 2 bases, with 17 bases left between them.

This clonotype has ten or more counts. This rearrangement joins TRBV7-9 to TRBJ1-1, with D maybe TRBD1 (6 bases). CDR1 SEHNR and CDR2 FQNEAQ come from the germline V gene (reference sequence). V was shortened by 9 bases and J by 3 bases, with 11 bases between the two germline ends. CDR3 size: 12 residues. The CDR3 reads CASTGIHTEAFF. The CDR3 DNA reads as TGTGCCAGTACAGGGATCCACACTGAAGCTTTCTTT.

To note about this clonotype: A much bigger clone sits one base away, suggesting this may be a read error. The chain couples TRBV15 to TRBJ2-5; D is uncertain. Germline V lookup: CDR1 LNHNV, CDR2 YYDKDF (reference sequence). The CDR3 is 15 residues long. CDR3 residues: CATSRDGQGEEAQYF. The CDR3 DNA reads TGTGCCACCAGCAGAGATGGTCAAGGAGAAGAGGCCCAGTACTTC.

Many counts were recorded for this clonotype. V usage is TRBV2 and J usage is TRBJ1-4, with TRBD1 identical over 7 bases. The CDR3 totals 12 residues. Losses at the gene ends were 7 bases for V and 12 bases for J; bases not matched to a gene: 8. Per germline, CDR1 SNHLY and CDR2 FYNNEI. The CDR3 is CASNDRGTELFF. CDR3 coding DNA: TGTGCCAGCAACGACCGCGGGACAGAACTGTTTTTT.

This clonotype has ten or more counts. CDR3 amino acids: CATSRDFERGREKLFF. CDR3 nucleotides: TGTGCCACCAGCAGAGATTTTGAGAGAGGGAGGGAAAAACTGTTTTTT. This sequence joins TRBV15 and TRBJ1-4; D is ambiguous. This CDR3 is 16 amino acids long. Germline V lookup: CDR1 LNHNV, CDR2 YYDKDF (reference sequence). Trimming took off 0 bases at V and 8 bases at J, with 16 bases between the two ends. The full variable domain, completed using reference TRBV15 and TRBJ1-4, is DAMVIQNPRYQVTQFGKPVTLSCSQTLNHNVMYWYQQKSSQAPKLLFHYYDKDFNNEADTPDNFQSRRPNTSFCFLDIRSPGLGDTAMYLCATSRDFERGREKLFFGSGTQLSVL.

This clonotype was counted at least ten times. V gene TRBV5-1 combines with J gene TRBJ1-2; D not resolved. There are 11 residues in the CDR3. Germline-derived CDR1 and CDR2 are SGHRS and YFSETQ. Trimming left V 4 bases short and J 6 bases short, with 7 bases between. The chain's CDR3 is CASSTNNGYTF. CDR3 sequence (DNA): TGCGCCAGCAGCACAAACAATGGCTACACCTTC.

The chain employs TRBV29-1 and TRBJ2-2; 7 bases fit TRBD2. V lost 3 bases to trimming and J lost 5 bases; unmatched junction nucleotides: 3. Germline V lookup: CDR1 SQVTM, CDR2 ANQGSEA. This CDR3 contains 13 residues. The CDR3: CSVESRETGELFF. The DNA for the CDR3 is TGCAGCGTTGAGTCGCGGGAGACCGGGGAGCTGTTTTTT.

This clonotype came up many times. This sequence joins TRBV30 and TRBJ2-1; D not resolved. This CDR3 has 14 residues. Germline V gene lookup returns CDR1 GTSNPN and CDR2 SVGIG (reference sequence). Trimming took off 3 bases at V and 5 bases at J, with 14 bases between the two ends. The CDR3 is CAWRTLSSNNEQFF. CDR3 in DNA: TGTGCCTGGAGGACCTTATCCTCGAACAATGAGCAGTTCTTC.

The count of this clonotype is one. The rearrangement joins TRBV4-2 to TRBJ2-1, with a tentative D call TRBD2 (5 bases). This CDR3 is 15 amino acids long. Germline V lookup: CDR1 LGHNA, CDR2 YNFKEQ. Trimming took off 3 bases at V and 10 bases at J, with 19 bases between the two ends. In nucleotides, the CDR3 is TGTGCCAGCAGCCACCAGACTACCCCGGCCCGGGAGCAGTTCTTC. Translating gives CASSHQTTPAREQFF.

This clonotype was counted a few times. The V call is TRBV19, the J call TRBJ2-3, with a possible D match to TRBD2 (6 bases). V lost 6 bases to trimming and J lost 1 base, with 14 bases between them. The germline V gene has CDR1 LNHDA and CDR2 SQIVND (reference sequence). This CDR3 is 15 amino acids long. The chain's CDR3 is CASRIGGFGTDTQYF. Here the CDR3 DNA reads TGTGCCAGTAGGATCGGGGGATTCGGCACAGATACGCAGTATTTT.

The sample holds a few counts of this clonotype. This chain connects TRBV12-3 or TRBV12-4 to TRBJ2-2; TRBD2 is a possible D gene (6 bases). The CDR3 loop spans 18 amino acids. V lost 7 bases to trimming and J lost 1 base, with 22 bases between them. The CDR3 loop is CASTNWGTGEKNTGELFF. CDR3 nucleotide sequence: TGTGCCAGCACCAACTGGGGGACTGGCGAAAAGAACACCGGGGAGCTGTTTTTT.